The rows below give T cell receptor beta chains drawn from one sample of a study of blood T cell repertoires in COVID-19. Data came from immunoSEQ multiplex PCR; TCRdb stores just in-frame clones and leaves some out. The data contain some 150,000 clones, approximately 78% of them singletons. Sequenced: peripheral blood. The receptors here all came from a woman aged 80 or over with acute or convalescent COVID-19. Both conserved end residues are part of each CDR3. A D gene is named only where the DNA matches it firmly. Rows give clone size only sometimes, using once, few, many, or a class for an expanded clone.

CDR3aa: CASSLWGGPDTQYF; v_gene: TRBV7-2; abundance: -; d_gene: -; j_gene: TRBJ2-3
CDR3aa: CASSSGQATTDTQYF; v_gene: TRBV7-9; abundance: -; d_gene: TRBD1; j_gene: TRBJ2-3
CDR3aa: CAWSGGTGLGNEQYF; v_gene: TRBV30; abundance: -; d_gene: TRBD1; j_gene: TRBJ2-7
CDR3aa: CASSTRLAGGRDEQFF; v_gene: TRBV4-2; abundance: -; d_gene: TRBD2; j_gene: TRBJ2-1
CDR3aa: CASQDGLREQYF; v_gene: TRBV5-1; abundance: -; d_gene: -; j_gene: TRBJ2-7
CDR3aa: CASSPGDRGGYGYTF; v_gene: TRBV6-5; abundance: -; d_gene: TRBD1; j_gene: TRBJ1-2
CDR3aa: CASSLTSVGEQYF; v_gene: TRBV7-9; abundance: -; d_gene: TRBD2; j_gene: TRBJ2-7
CDR3aa: CASSDDYLLVSSYEQYF; v_gene: TRBV25-1; abundance: -; d_gene: -; j_gene: TRBJ2-7
CDR3aa: CASSSGGQGYTF; v_gene: TRBV7-2; abundance: -; d_gene: TRBD1; j_gene: TRBJ1-2
CDR3aa: CASSLNPGQGYNEQFF; v_gene: TRBV13; abundance: once; d_gene: TRBD1; j_gene: TRBJ2-1
CDR3aa: CAWSQDSGESPLHF; v_gene: TRBV30; abundance: few; d_gene: -; j_gene: TRBJ1-6
CDR3aa: CASSLSDMNTEAFF; v_gene: TRBV5-5; abundance: -; d_gene: -; j_gene: TRBJ1-1
CDR3aa: CATSRGLGPYEQYF; v_gene: TRBV15; abundance: -; d_gene: -; j_gene: TRBJ2-7
CDR3aa: CASTPVEGPPGELFF; v_gene: TRBV19; abundance: -; d_gene: -; j_gene: TRBJ2-2
CDR3aa: CASSRAQGAAYEQYF; v_gene: TRBV4-1; abundance: once; d_gene: TRBD1; j_gene: TRBJ2-7
CDR3aa: CASSLDGTSGVYTDTQYF; v_gene: TRBV11-2; abundance: -; d_gene: TRBD2; j_gene: TRBJ2-3
CDR3aa: CASSQHRGQGYEQYF; v_gene: TRBV18; abundance: -; d_gene: TRBD1; j_gene: TRBJ2-7
CDR3aa: CASSSTRGGSAQYF; v_gene: TRBV27; abundance: -; d_gene: TRBD2; j_gene: TRBJ2-7
CDR3aa: CATSRDRGLAPVNGYTF; v_gene: TRBV15; abundance: -; d_gene: -; j_gene: TRBJ1-2
CDR3aa: CASSEELDTDTQYF; v_gene: TRBV25-1; abundance: once; d_gene: -; j_gene: TRBJ2-3
CDR3aa: CASSRDIGSYGYTF; v_gene: TRBV5-8; abundance: once; d_gene: -; j_gene: TRBJ1-2
CDR3aa: CASSRESRNEQFF; v_gene: TRBV4-1; abundance: -; d_gene: -; j_gene: TRBJ2-1
CDR3aa: CSVGDSATEAFF; v_gene: TRBV29-1; abundance: -; d_gene: -; j_gene: TRBJ1-1
CDR3aa: CASSQEYFRDRNNYEQYF; v_gene: TRBV3-1/TRBV3-2; abundance: -; d_gene: TRBD1; j_gene: TRBJ2-7
CDR3aa: CASSATGTSGYNEQFF; v_gene: TRBV9; abundance: -; d_gene: TRBD2; j_gene: TRBJ2-1
CDR3aa: CASSVHRDRGRNTEAFF; v_gene: TRBV27; abundance: -; d_gene: TRBD1; j_gene: TRBJ1-1
CDR3aa: CASSLVGQGRGNTIYF; v_gene: TRBV5-1; abundance: -; d_gene: TRBD1; j_gene: TRBJ1-3
CDR3aa: CASSFQGGSYNEQFF; v_gene: TRBV5-4; abundance: -; d_gene: -; j_gene: TRBJ2-1